The source of this TCR beta chain is a study of cytomegalovirus exposure and HLA in healthy donors. Study-wide findings and caveats: Among immune exposure information, only CMV serostatus was available. Sequencing artifact likely explains a cluster of highly shared sequence variants.

A multiplex PCR was run with 60 Vbeta primers and 13 Jbeta primers. Generated by immunoSEQ multiplex PCR, the TCRdb table keeps only in-frame clones and is missing some. The data show under 200,000 clones, with approximately 80% seen just once and about 2.4% held by the top ten. Concerning this clone itself: Its antigen is not identified.

The germline V and J ends were trimmed by 4 bases and 2 bases, with 19 bases remaining between them. The CDR3 is 17 residues long. Germline CDR1 reads SGHVS; CDR2 reads FQNEAQ. Sequencing was performed on PBMCs. The TCR was taken from a woman between 35 and 50 years old in good health and CMV-seropositive. The V and J genes are TRBV7-8 and TRBJ2-3; TRBD2 is a possible D gene (6 bases). CDR3 in DNA: TGTGCCAGCAGCTCTCGGGGGACTGGGGGATACACAGATACGCAGTATTTT. Its protein product is CASSSRGTGGYTDTQYF.